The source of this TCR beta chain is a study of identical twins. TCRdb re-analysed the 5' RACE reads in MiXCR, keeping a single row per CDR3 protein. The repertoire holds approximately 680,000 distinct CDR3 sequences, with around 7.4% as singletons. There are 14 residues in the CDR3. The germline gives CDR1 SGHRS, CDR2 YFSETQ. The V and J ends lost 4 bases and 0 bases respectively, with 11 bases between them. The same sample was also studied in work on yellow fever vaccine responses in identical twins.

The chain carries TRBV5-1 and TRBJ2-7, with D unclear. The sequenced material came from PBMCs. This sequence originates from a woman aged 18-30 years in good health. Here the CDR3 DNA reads TGCGCCAGCAGCCCGCTGGCTCCCTCCTACGAGCAGTACGTC. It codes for CASSPLAPSYEQYV.